Each of the 5 T cell receptor beta chains below was sequenced from the same sample in a study of control samples from healthy donors and cancer patients. The assay was immunoSEQ multiplex PCR, and TCRdb's table has in-frame clones only and misses some. The sample consists of some 120,000 clones, over 75% of them appearing once. Sequenced: blood. All receptors derive from a man aged 18 to 30 in good health.

V usage is TRBV5-8 and J usage is TRBJ1-5; D unclear. Germline V gene data show CDR1 as SGHTS and CDR2 as YDEGEE. V was cut by 6 bases and J by 3 bases, with 13 bases left in between. The CDR3 runs to 14 residues. The CDR3 region is CASTRTANNQPQHF. Here the CDR3 DNA reads TGTGCCAGCACGCGCACCGCCAACAATCAGCCCCAGCATTTT.

This chain links TRBV30 with TRBJ1-4, with a tentative D call TRBD1 (6 bases). Trimming shortened V by 8 bases and J by 2 bases, and 12 bases separated the two germline ends. The CDR3 sequence is 13 residues long. CDR1 GTSNPN and CDR2 SVGIG come from the germline V gene (reference sequence). CDR3 protein: CATEGGTNEKLFF. In nucleotides, the CDR3 is TGTGCCACCGAAGGGGGGACTAATGAAAAACTGTTTTTT.

This rearrangement joins TRBV6-1 to TRBJ1-2; D is unresolved. Trimming removed 5 bases from V and 2 bases from J, with 9 bases in between. The CDR3 consists of 13 residues. Germline CDR1 MNHNS, CDR2 SASEGT. DNA of the CDR3: TGTGCCAGCAGTCCAACAGCGAACTATGGCTACACCTTC. Its translation: CASSPTANYGYTF.

This rearrangement joins TRBV6-6 to TRBJ2-1; D unclear. Germline CDR1 and CDR2: MNHNY and SVGAGI (reference sequence). V was cut by 0 bases and J by 3 bases, with 6 bases left in between. The CDR3 runs 14 residues. The CDR3 protein is CASSYSGNYNEQFF. The DNA for the CDR3 is TGTGCCAGCAGTTACTCGGGGAACTACAATGAGCAGTTCTTC.

The chain combines TRBV5-6 with TRBJ2-5; the D call may be TRBD1 or TRBD2 (6 bases each). This CDR3 has 14 residues. V lost 4 bases and J lost 4, with 14 bases in between. CDR1 and CDR2 from the germline V gene are SGHDT and YYEEEE. In DNA form, the CDR3 reads TGTGCCAGCAGCCCGACTAGGGGGTTAGAGACCCAGTACTTC. Its protein is CASSPTRGLETQYF.